Listed here is a single T cell receptor beta chain. Its antigen is unidentified. The data are from a study of cytomegalovirus exposure and HLA in healthy donors. Looking at the study overall: In a previous analysis, 110 million or so unique TCR beta sequences were found from about 179 million T cells.

Study observations and caveats: When a later analysis was performed, an Asian-associated ancestry cluster reportedly had fewer N-insertions than the approximately 680-donor mean.

60 Vbeta and 13 Jbeta primers were used in PCR. TCRdb keeps only in-frame clones here, not all; method: immunoSEQ multiplex PCR. The table includes some 150,000 clones, 71% detected once. CDR1 is SGHTA, CDR2 FQGNSA, per germline. Between the trimmed V and J ends, which lost 5 bases and 7 bases, there was a span of 15 bases. The CDR3 is 13 residues long. This chain joins TRBV7-2 and TRBJ2-7; possibly TRBD2 for D (6 bases). The specimen sequenced was PBMCs. The source is a woman aged 25-40 years in good health and CMV-seronegative. The CDR3: CASSRDRESEQYF. CDR3 bases: TGTGCCAGCAGCCGAGACCGGGAGTCGGAGCAGTACTTC.